This T cell receptor (beta chain) derives from a study of T cell changes during pregnancy in multiple sclerosis. The table came from immunoSEQ multiplex PCR; TCRdb's copy has only in-frame clones and leaves some out. The data hold tens of thousands of clones, with roughly nine tenths observed a single time. The CDR3 runs to 15 residues. Trimming cost V 5 bases and J 1 base, with 12 bases left between them. CDR1 MNHNY and CDR2 SVGAGI come from the germline V gene (reference sequence). V and J are TRBV6-6 and TRBJ1-5; D is ambiguous. This material consisted of peripheral blood, taken in the first trimester of pregnancy. The source of this sequence is a female donor in good health, enrolled as a control in a pregnancy study. CDR3 in amino acids: CASSVRRASNQPQHF. The CDR3 coding sequence is TGTGCCAGCAGTGTACGGAGGGCCAGCAATCAGCCCCAGCATTTT.